These 21 T cell receptor beta chains share one sample of origin, sequenced in a study of identical twins. TCRdb independently ran MiXCR on the 5' RACE reads; one entry per CDR3 protein. This table holds 460,000 or so distinct CDR3 sequences, 13% to 15% found once. These data were also reused for a study on yellow fever vaccine responses in identical twins.

Sequencing was carried out using CD4+ T cells sorted from blood. Receptors were obtained from a woman aged 18-29 years in good health.

The rearrangement uses TRBV27 and TRBJ1-5; D is uncertain. The germline V gene has CDR1 MNHEY and CDR2 SMNVEV (reference sequence). This CDR3 is 13 amino acids long. Between the trimmed V and J ends, which lost 2 bases and 4 bases, there was a span of 6 bases. The CDR3 DNA reads TGTGCCAGCAGTTTAAATGGTAATCAGCCCCAGCATTTT. Its translation: CASSLNGNQPQHF.

The gene calls are TRBV20-1 and TRBJ2-5, with 10 bases that match TRBD2. V lost 3 bases, J lost 5 bases, and 9 bases stayed unmatched. Germline loops: CDR1 DFQATT, CDR2 SNEGSKA (reference sequence). There are 15 residues in the CDR3. CDR3 residues: CSASPSGSPSETQYF. The CDR3, as DNA: TGCAGTGCTAGTCCTAGCGGGAGCCCCTCTGAGACCCAGTACTTC.

The chain couples TRBV12-2 to TRBJ2-3; TRBD1 is the table's D call, not checked against the DNA. TRBV12-2 is a listed pseudogene. This CDR3 is built from 18 residues. CDR3 residues: CASRPGPRRAEFTDTQYF. The CDR3 DNA reads as TGTGCAAGTCGCCCGGGACCTCGCAGGGCCGAATTCACAGATACGCAGTATTTT.

This clonotype has a handful of counts. The chain couples TRBV4-1 to TRBJ2-7; 7 nucleotides agree with TRBD1. CDR1 is MGHRA, CDR2 YSYEKL, per germline. This CDR3 contains 15 residues. With 3 bases clipped from V and 3 bases from J, the junction kept 8 bases outside the gene matches. The CDR3, as DNA: TGCGCCAGCAGCCAGCCGGGACAGCGGAGCTACGAGCAGTACTTC. It translates to CASSQPGQRSYEQYF.

The genes are TRBV6-1 and TRBJ2-3; TRBD1 or TRBD2 may be the D gene (6 bases each). V lost 7 bases and J 0 bases, leaving 17 bases between the germline ends. The CDR3 is 16 residues long. Germline values: CDR1 MNHNS, CDR2 SASEGT. CDR3 region: CASTPGGPRSTDTQYF. The CDR3 DNA reads TGTGCCAGCACACCTGGGGGGCCCAGGAGCACAGATACGCAGTATTTT.

This chain links TRBV20-1 with TRBJ1-6, with 9 positions matching TRBD1. This CDR3 contains 12 residues. Germline lookup yields CDR1 DFQATT and CDR2 SNEGSKA (reference sequence). DNA of the CDR3: TGCAATGCGGGACAGGGAAATTCACCCCTCCACTTT. Translated, it gives CNAGQGNSPLHF.

This clonotype was detected a few times. The chain uses TRBV12-3 or TRBV12-4 and TRBJ2-5; the D gene is possibly TRBD2 (7 bases). This CDR3 is built from 14 residues. Trimming pared 2 bases from V and 3 bases from J, leaving 10 bases between. The CDR3 DNA is TGTGCCAGCAGTTTAAGGGGGGGGGAAGAGACCCAGTACTTC. Its protein is CASSLRGGEETQYF.

The chain uses TRBV5-1 and TRBJ2-3, with 8 positions matching TRBD2. Germline CDR1 and CDR2: SGHRS and YFSETQ. The CDR3 loop spans 17 amino acids. J lost 4 bases, V lost 0 bases, and 10 bases had no gene match. The CDR3, as DNA: TGCGCCAGCAGCTTGGAGAGCGGGAGCAGTTCTGCAGATACGCAGTATTTT. Amino acids: CASSLESGSSSADTQYF.

This clonotype was counted a few times. The J gene is TRBJ2-3, the V gene TRBV29-1; TRBD2 is a possible D gene (7 bases). The CDR3 loop spans 16 amino acids. V was cut by 7 bases and J by 5 bases, with 25 bases left in between. The germline V gene encodes CDR1 SQVTM and CDR2 ANQGSEA. The CDR3 protein is CSDSPQGRGYGDTQYF. CDR3 DNA: TGCAGCGACAGCCCCCAGGGGCGGGGGTATGGAGATACGCAGTATTTT.

In this sample, this clonotype turned up a few times. This chain links TRBV12-3 or TRBV12-4 with TRBJ2-1; D possibly corresponds to TRBD2 (7 bases). V was pared by 2 bases and J by 5 bases, with 13 bases between. The CDR3 length is 15 residues. Written as DNA, the CDR3 is TGTGCCAGCAGTTTAAGCGGGAAGGGGGACAATGAGCAGTTCTTC. This translates into CASSLSGKGDNEQFF.

Only a few counts were recorded for this clonotype. The chain uses TRBV12-3 or TRBV12-4 and TRBJ2-7, with TRBD2 matching 8 bases. The ends lost 2 bases at V and 2 bases at J; junction bases unmatched: 2. This CDR3 contains 14 residues. The CDR3 is CASSLRAGAYEQYF. The DNA of the CDR3 is TGTGCCAGCAGTTTACGAGCGGGAGCCTACGAGCAGTACTTC.

The chain has TRBV6-1 and TRBJ2-1; 7 bases map to TRBD1. This CDR3 is built from 14 residues. Germline loops: CDR1 MNHNS, CDR2 SASEGT. Trimming at V came to 5 bases and at J to 5 bases, leaving 6 bases not matched to a gene. The CDR3 reads CASSQGDSHNEQFF. The CDR3 bases are TGTGCCAGCAGTCAGGGGGACAGCCACAATGAGCAGTTCTTC.

J is TRBJ2-3 and V is TRBV20-1; TRBD1 is a possible D gene (5 bases). The CDR3 covers 13 residues. Germline V gene sequence: CDR1 DFQATT, CDR2 SNEGSKA (reference sequence). V was cut by 2 bases and J by 0 bases, with 6 bases left in between. CDR3 nucleotide sequence: TGCAGTGCTAGAAGGGGTAGCACAGATACGCAGTATTTT. Protein product: CSARRGSTDTQYF.

In this sample, this clonotype turned up a few times. The rearrangement uses TRBV25-1 and TRBJ2-1; a weak D match, TRBD1 (6 bases). V gave up 5 bases and J gave up 4 bases, with 18 bases separating them. CDR1 and CDR2 (germline): MGHDK, SYGVNS. This CDR3 region has 16 residues. The CDR3 protein is CASSHDTGKLYNEQFF. CDR3 DNA sequence: TGTGCCAGCAGTCATGATACAGGGAAACTTTACAATGAGCAGTTCTTC.

This clonotype was counted at least ten times. The chain has TRBV10-3 and TRBJ1-1; no clear D gene. This CDR3 has 14 amino acids. CDR1 and CDR2 from the germline V gene are ENHRY and SYGVKD. The V and J ends lost 7 bases and 4 bases respectively, with 16 bases between them. The DNA of the CDR3 is TGTGCCATCACCGATGACGGAGTGGGCACTGAAGCTTTCTTT. Its translation is CAITDDGVGTEAFF.

This clonotype appeared a few times. At one of its ends the junction is not consistent with the germline gene, which may arise from a read error. The chain couples TRBV29-1 to TRBJ2-7; the D is unclear. The CDR3 length is 11 residues. Germline CDR1 SQVTM, CDR2 ANQGSEA. The chain's CDR3 is CSVGGSSEQYF. For the CDR3, the DNA is TGCAGCGTTGGAGGATCCTCCGAGCAGTACTTC.

The V and J genes are TRBV2 and TRBJ2-2; TRBD2 aligns across 10 bases. The ends lost 2 bases at V and 7 bases at J; junction bases unmatched: 4. Germline V lookup: CDR1 SNHLY, CDR2 FYNNEI. The CDR3 covers 15 residues. CDR3 nucleotides: TGTGCCAGCAGTGAAACTAGCGGGATGATCGGGGAGCTGTTTTTT. It is translated as CASSETSGMIGELFF.

The CDR3 protein is CASSRLWGQETQYF. The CDR3 coding sequence is TGTGCCAGCTCACGCCTTTGGGGGCAAGAGACCCAGTACTTC. The chain is built from TRBV18 and TRBJ2-5, with D perhaps being TRBD1 or TRBD2 (5 bases each). CDR3 length equals 14 residues. V shed 4 bases and J shed 2 bases, with 11 bases lying between them. Germline CDR1 KGHSH, CDR2 LQKENI.

In this sample, this clonotype turned up a few times. The chain joins TRBV28 to TRBJ2-3; 9 bases match TRBD2. J gave up 14 bases and V 6 bases, and 12 bases lay outside the gene matches. The CDR3 loop spans 13 amino acids. The germline gives CDR1 MDHEN, CDR2 SYDVKM. The CDR3: CASSPPPGLAWYF. In DNA form, the CDR3 reads TGTGCCAGCAGCCCGCCCCCGGGACTAGCCTGGTATTTT.

As regards this clonotype: This may stem from a read error, because a much larger clone lies one nucleotide away. The chain uses TRBV24-1 and TRBJ1-5; D gene ambiguous. The CDR3 sequence is 12 residues long. From germline, CDR1 is KGHDR and CDR2 SFDVKD. V was shortened by 7 bases and J by 0 bases, with 3 bases between the two germline ends. The CDR3 loop reads CATRYSNQPQHF. CDR3 coding DNA: TGTGCCACCAGGTATAGCAATCAGCCCCAGCATTTT.

This clonotype was detected only a few times. The chain recombines TRBV6-7 with TRBJ2-5, with 8 bases aligning to TRBD2. Being an ORF, TRBV6-7 has a function that is uncertain. The CDR3 sequence is 18 residues long. V shed 0 bases, J shed 5 bases, and the junction held 14 bases outside the gene matches. CDR3 nucleotides: TGTGCCAGCAGTTACTCTCCAAATAGCGGGGCCCCTGGCGAGACCCAGTACTTC. This gives the protein CASSYSPNSGAPGETQYF.